This T cell receptor beta chain comes out of a study of OX40 agonist ivuxolimab in advanced cancers. Study overall: In this cohort, patients received ivuxolimab, an agonistic anti-OX40 (CD134) antibody. Patients were dosed intravenously with ivuxolimab at 0.01 to 10 mg/kg every 2 weeks.

TCRdb keeps only in-frame clones here, not all; method: immunoSEQ multiplex PCR. Seen here are roughly 18,000 clones, 82% observed once, and the top ten hold approximately 2.5%. The receptor was isolated from an adult with an advanced solid tumor such as melanoma, head and neck, liver or kidney cancer. Specimen: CD4+ or CD8+ T cells sorted from blood, collected in a trial of the OX40 agonist ivuxolimab.

As DNA, the CDR3 is TGTGCCAGCAGCCCGGGACTAGCGGAAAGAGAGACCCAGTACTTC. Residues: CASSPGLAERETQYF. The J gene is TRBJ2-5, the V gene TRBV7-7; 11 positions match TRBD2. Germline CDR1 is SSHAT and CDR2 is FNYEAQ (reference sequence). V trimming: 5 bases; J trimming: 4 bases; junction bases outside the gene matches: 6. The CDR3 sequence is 15 residues long.